These 26 T cell receptor beta chains were sequenced from one sample in a study of hypomethylating agent response in myelodysplastic syndrome. The table came from immunoSEQ multiplex PCR; TCRdb's copy has only in-frame clones and leaves some out. The sample has some 6,000 clones, around four fifths seen once; the top ten hold around a tenth. Source: bone marrow, taken before or after starting hypomethylating agent treatment for myelodysplastic syndrome (not recorded which). The receptors here all came from a human donor with myelodysplastic syndrome.

The V call is TRBV7-9, the J call TRBJ2-3; 8 bases align to TRBD2. The CDR3 covers 15 residues. V was pared by 4 bases and J by 1 base, with 4 bases of the junction left unmatched. Germline V gene lookup returns CDR1 SEHNR and CDR2 FQNEAQ (reference sequence). The CDR3 sequence is CASSYPGGGTDTQYF. The DNA for the CDR3 is TGTGCCAGCAGCTACCCGGGGGGGGGCACAGATACGCAGTATTTT.

The rearrangement uses TRBV30 and TRBJ2-2; D unresolved. The germline V gene has CDR1 GTSNPN and CDR2 SVGIG (reference sequence). The CDR3 is 17 amino acids. V was pared by 0 bases and J by 4 bases, with 18 bases between. The CDR3 spells CAWSVQLRRPGTGELFF. The CDR3 nucleotides read TGTGCCTGGAGTGTACAGCTACGCCGCCCCGGCACCGGGGAGCTGTTTTTT.

This rearrangement joins TRBV4-2 to TRBJ2-6; a weak D match, TRBD1 (6 bases). The CDR3 is 19 residues long. Trimming shortened V by 3 bases and J by 1 base, and 19 bases separated the two germline ends. Per the germline V gene, CDR1 is LGHNA and CDR2 is YNFKEQ. The CDR3 spells CASSQGAGVSISGANVLTF. The CDR3 bases are TGTGCCAGCAGCCAGGGGGCAGGGGTAAGCATTTCTGGGGCCAACGTCCTGACTTTC.

The rearrangement links TRBV5-1 to TRBJ2-2; 7 bases map to TRBD1. The CDR3 consists of 17 residues. The V gene end was trimmed by 4 bases and the J gene end by 1 base; junction bases not matched to a gene: 10. Germline CDR1 reads SGHRS; CDR2 reads YFSETQ. DNA for the CDR3: TGCGCCAGCAGCCTGAACCCGGACAGGCGGAACACCGGGGAGCTGTTTTTT. Encoded protein: CASSLNPDRRNTGELFF.

The chain carries TRBV5-1 and TRBJ2-3; 8 bases line up with TRBD2. Germline V gene sequence: CDR1 SGHRS, CDR2 YFSETQ. Trimming at V came to 0 bases and at J to 3 bases, leaving 6 bases not matched to a gene. The CDR3 length is 16 residues. CDR3 DNA sequence: TGCGCCAGCAGCTTGGGACTAGCGTCCGTTACAGATACGCAGTATTTT. It specifies CASSLGLASVTDTQYF.

The V call is TRBV27, the J call TRBJ1-6; D is ambiguous. The V end was cut by 5 bases, the J end by 8 bases, with 10 bases between. Germline CDR1 and CDR2: MNHEY and SMNVEV (reference sequence). The CDR3 has 13 residues. The CDR3 protein is CASSNEYYSPLHF. The CDR3 nucleotides read TGTGCCAGCAGTAACGAGTACTATTCACCCCTCCACTTT.

This chain joins TRBV19 and TRBJ2-2; D remains unclear. Per germline, CDR1 LNHDA and CDR2 SQIVND (reference sequence). The CDR3 extends over 14 amino acids. V lost 5 bases, J lost 0 bases, and 7 bases lay in between. CDR3 bases: TGTGCCAGTAGTCTGTTTGCGAACACCGGGGAGCTGTTTTTT. Its translation is CASSLFANTGELFF.

The chain couples TRBV5-4 to TRBJ2-3; D is uncertain. Germline V gene sequence: CDR1 SGHNT, CDR2 YYREEE (reference sequence). Between the trimmed V and J ends, which lost 0 bases and 1 base, there was a span of 6 bases. The CDR3 runs 14 residues. In DNA form, the CDR3 reads TGTGCCAGCAGCTTGGAGGCTGGCACAGATACGCAGTATTTT. This translates into CASSLEAGTDTQYF.

This clone showed up just a few times. The chain carries TRBV27 and TRBJ1-5, with TRBD1 matching 7 bases. CDR3 length equals 14 residues. Trimming cost V 3 bases and J 4 bases; bases outside gene matches: 3. Germline CDR1 reads MNHEY; CDR2 reads SMNVEV (reference sequence). CDR3 DNA sequence: TGTGCCAGCAGTTTTGGACAGGTAAATCAGCCCCAGCATTTT. Encoded protein: CASSFGQVNQPQHF.

This clone was recorded once. This chain uses TRBV9 with TRBJ1-2; D is ambiguous. Germline V gene lookup returns CDR1 SGDLS and CDR2 YYNGEE. V was trimmed by 3 bases and J by 4 bases, leaving 7 bases between them. The CDR3 runs to 12 residues. CDR3 sequence (DNA): TGTGCCAGCAGCGCCGTGTTCTATGGCTACACCTTC. Translation gives CASSAVFYGYTF.

V is TRBV5-6 and J is TRBJ2-1, with 7 nucleotides matching TRBD2. In germline, CDR1 is SGHDT, CDR2 YYEEEE. V dropped 4 bases and J dropped 6; count of bases not matched to a gene: 4. The CDR3 consists of 13 residues. CDR3 DNA: TGTGCCAGCAGCCTCGGGACTATCAATGAGCAGTTCTTC. Translating gives CASSLGTINEQFF.

The chain couples TRBV7-2 to TRBJ2-5; 7 nucleotides match TRBD2. CDR1 SGHTA and CDR2 FQGNSA come from the germline V gene. V shed 5 bases and J 5 bases; nucleotides not matched to a gene: 8. The CDR3 sequence is 14 residues long. This CDR3 reads CASSVRDYGETQYF. The CDR3 nucleotides are TGTGCCAGCAGCGTCCGGGACTACGGGGAGACCCAGTACTTC.

This clone was observed a few times. This rearrangement joins TRBV10-1 to TRBJ2-7; 7 bases map to TRBD1. The germline CDR1 and CDR2 sequences are WNHNN and SYGVQD (reference sequence). The CDR3 consists of 14 residues. With V trimmed by 5 bases and J by 2 bases, 6 bases remained unmatched. In DNA form, the CDR3 reads TGCGCCAGCAGTCGGGACAGCGCCGCCTACGAGCAGTACTTC. Protein sequence: CASSRDSAAYEQYF.

The chain is built from TRBV14 and TRBJ2-7, with 8 bases matching TRBD1. The CDR3 extends over 15 amino acids. In germline, CDR1 is SGHDN, CDR2 FVKESK. With 1 base clipped from V and 4 bases from J, the junction kept 6 bases outside the gene matches. The CDR3 sequence: CASSQVGGQEYEQYF. CDR3 DNA sequence: TGTGCCAGCAGCCAAGTAGGGGGACAGGAGTACGAGCAGTACTTC.

V gene TRBV7-9 combines with J gene TRBJ2-2; 7 positions match TRBD2. Unmatched junction bases numbered 7, after V lost 5 bases and J lost 7 bases. The CDR3 is made up of 14 amino acids. The germline V gene encodes CDR1 SEHNR and CDR2 FQNEAQ (reference sequence). The CDR3 spells CASSQWEGNGELFF. CDR3 bases: TGTGCCAGCAGCCAATGGGAGGGGAACGGGGAGCTGTTTTTT.

The J gene is TRBJ1-4, the V gene TRBV6-6; D not certain. Germline V gene lookup returns CDR1 MNHNY and CDR2 SVGAGI (reference sequence). V shed 0 bases and J shed 8 bases, with 10 bases lying between them. This CDR3 spans 14 amino acids. The CDR3 loop is CASSYSTVAEKLFF. The DNA of the CDR3 is TGTGCCAGCAGTTACTCGACGGTGGCCGAAAAACTGTTTTTT.

The CDR3: CASSPPSSNEQFF. CDR3 coding DNA: TGTGCCAGCTCACCACCTAGCTCCAATGAGCAGTTCTTC. The chain joins TRBV18 to TRBJ2-1; no clear D gene. This CDR3 comprises 13 residues. Trimming removed 0 bases from V and 6 bases from J, with 6 bases in between. Germline CDR1 is KGHSH and CDR2 is LQKENI.

The chain joins TRBV6-1 to TRBJ1-5; the D is unclear. The germline V gene has CDR1 MNHNS and CDR2 SASEGT. There are 14 residues in the CDR3. V was pared by 8 bases and J by 4 bases, with 15 bases between. CDR3 coding DNA: TGTGCCAGCCAGTGGGCCCGGCCGAATCAGCCCCAGCATTTT. It specifies CASQWARPNQPQHF.

Sample share makes this clone medium-sized. The gene calls are TRBV29-1 and TRBJ2-7, with 8 bases matching TRBD1. This CDR3 has 13 amino acids. V trimming: 4 bases; J trimming: 0 bases; junction bases outside the gene matches: 2. Germline V gene sequence: CDR1 SQVTM, CDR2 ANQGSEA. Here the CDR3 reads CSVGDRTSYEQYF. The CDR3, as DNA: TGCAGCGTTGGGGACAGGACCTCCTACGAGCAGTACTTC.

The chain couples TRBV30 to TRBJ2-5, with D perhaps matching TRBD1 or TRBD2 (5 bases each). The DNA matches TRBJ2-7 better at its end, which makes the J call doubtful. CDR3 length: 15 amino acids. Looked up from germline, CDR1 is GTSNPN and CDR2 is SVGIG (reference sequence). Here the CDR3 reads CALRRRPGRTYEQYF. The CDR3, as DNA: TGTGCCTTGAGACGAAGGCCAGGGAGAACCTACGAGCAGTACTTC.

The chain has TRBV6-6 and TRBJ1-2; 7 bases match TRBD1. The V segment lost 5 bases and the J segment 0 bases; nucleotides outside the gene matches: 3. This CDR3 is built from 14 residues. The germline CDR1 and CDR2 sequences are MNHNY and SVGAGI (reference sequence). The CDR3 sequence: CASSPGQSNYGYTF. CDR3 bases: TGTGCCAGCAGTCCGGGACAGTCTAACTATGGCTACACCTTC.

J is TRBJ2-5 and V is TRBV14, with 9 bases fitting TRBD1. The CDR3 runs 15 residues. V shed 3 bases, J shed 4 bases, and the junction held 6 bases outside the gene matches. The germline V gene has CDR1 SGHDN and CDR2 FVKESK. Here the CDR3 DNA reads TGTGCCAGCAGCCATTCGGGACAGGGACCAGAGACCCAGTACTTC. The encoded protein is CASSHSGQGPETQYF. The variable domain in full, with the rest retrieved from reference TRBV14 and TRBJ2-5, is EAGVTQFPSHSVIEKGQTVTLRCDPISGHDNLYWYRRVMGKEIKFLLHFVKESKQDESGMPNNRFLAERTGGTYSTLKVQPAELEDSGVYFCASSHSGQGPETQYFGPGTRLLVL.

This chain uses TRBV29-1 with TRBJ2-1, with 9 positions matching TRBD2. Germline CDR1 is SQVTM and CDR2 is ANQGSEA. CDR3 length equals 14 residues. V shed 2 bases and J 8 bases; nucleotides not matched to a gene: 7. The CDR3 DNA follows: TGCAGCGTTGAAATCGGGCGGGGGGGCTATGAGCAGTTCTTC. It codes for CSVEIGRGGYEQFF.

J is TRBJ2-7 and V is TRBV7-8; the D is unclear. With 1 base removed from V and 3 bases from J, the gap between germline ends came to 13 bases. CDR1 is SGHVS, CDR2 FQNEAQ, per germline. This CDR3 comprises 15 residues. CDR3 amino acids: CASSLVGGPGYEQYF. CDR3 bases: TGTGCCAGCAGCTTAGTCGGCGGCCCGGGCTACGAGCAGTACTTC.

The chain links TRBV27 to TRBJ1-2; a possible D gene is TRBD1 (6 bases). CDR1 is MNHEY, CDR2 SMNVEV, per germline (reference sequence). The CDR3 has 15 residues. The V and J ends lost 5 bases and 4 bases respectively, with 17 bases between them. The CDR3, as DNA: TGTGCCAGCAGTAACTCGGGGACAAACCTCTATGGCTACACCTTC. Protein: CASSNSGTNLYGYTF.

The chain joins TRBV5-6 to TRBJ1-5, with D perhaps matching TRBD1 (6 bases). CDR3 length: 16 residues. The germline gives CDR1 SGHDT, CDR2 YYEEEE. V gave up 0 bases and J gave up 4 bases, with 14 bases separating them. The CDR3 bases are TGTGCCAGCAGCTTGGGGGGGGCCAGGAGTAATCAGCCCCAGCATTTT. Protein: CASSLGGARSNQPQHF. The full variable domain, with the rest looked up from reference TRBV5-6 and TRBJ1-5, is DAGVTQSPTHLIKTRGQQVTLRCSPKSGHDTVSWYQQALGQGPQFIFQYYEEEERQRGNFPDRFSGHQFPNYSSELNVNALLLGDSALYLCASSLGGARSNQPQHFGDGTRLSIL.